The clone carrying this T cell receptor (beta chain) was recorded many times. Its antigen is as yet unknown. Gene and germline names: mouse. The DNA ends 4 residues before the CDR3 does, and the rest of the CDR3 is filled in from the germline J gene. The data are from a study of CD8+ T cells in alopecia areata. At the level of the study: Recipient mice, roughly 6-10-week-old female C3H/HeJ animals, received skin from roughly 6-12-month-old C3H/HeJ graft donors with spontaneous alopecia.

The CDR3 spans 15 residues. Germline CDR1 and CDR2: NNHNN and SYGAGS (reference sequence). The study sorted pooled cutaneous lymph node cells by CD4, CD8alpha, NKG2D, NKG2ACE and other markers. Study-wide findings and caveats: Normal skin's resident alphabeta T cells are also sequenced in scalp samples.

RNA was isolated and reverse transcribed to cDNA, the sequencing template. Measured with immunoSEQ multiplex PCR; TCRdb has only the in-frame clones, and not every one. This repertoire lists over 1,500 clones without singletons; 40% sits in the top ten. The receptor was isolated from a C3H/HeJ mouse with alopecia areata. This line is of MHC haplotype H2-k. V is TRBV13-2 and J is TRBJ2-3, with 10 bases identical to TRBD2. Specimen: CD8+ T cells sorted from a lymph node. The CDR3: CASGDAWGGVETLYF. Partial CDR3 DNA: TGTGCCAGCGGTGATGCCTGGGGGGGCGTAGAA.